This entry lists 3 T cell receptor beta chains sequenced from one sample in a study of cytomegalovirus exposure and HLA in healthy donors. The primer mix had 60 Vbeta and 13 Jbeta primers. TCRdb's copy holds only in-frame clones and misses some; the assay was immunoSEQ multiplex PCR. The profile shows roughly 120,000 clones, about 60% of them singletons. The sequencing input was PBMCs. These receptors came from a man in his forties or fifties in good health and CMV-seropositive.

The chain combines TRBV7-9 with TRBJ2-7, with TRBD1 as a possible D gene (6 bases). V lost 5 bases and J 5 bases, leaving 22 bases between the germline ends. Germline lookup yields CDR1 SEHNR and CDR2 FQNEAQ (reference sequence). CDR3 length: 16 residues. CDR3 in amino acids: CASSPYRRPGVHEQYF. The CDR3 nucleotides read TGTGCCAGCAGCCCATATCGCCGACCAGGGGTTCACGAGCAGTACTTC. Full variable domain (remainder filled in from reference TRBV7-9 and TRBJ2-7): DTGVSQNPRHKITKRGQNVTFRCDPISEHNRLYWYRQTLGQGPEFLTYFQNEAQLEKSRLLSDRFSAERPKGSFSTLEIQRTEQGDSAMYLCASSPYRRPGVHEQYFGPGTRLTVT.

This clone has more than one count but fewer than ten. The chain carries TRBV9 and TRBJ2-5; TRBD2 agrees at 8 bases. Trimming removed 0 bases from V and 2 bases from J; junction bases left unmatched: 6. The CDR3 covers 16 residues. The germline V gene encodes CDR1 SGDLS and CDR2 YYNGEE. Written as DNA, the CDR3 is TGTGCCAGCAGCGTAGGGGGTAGCGGGGCACAAGAGACCCAGTACTTC. Its protein product is CASSVGGSGAQETQYF.

There are a few counts of this clone. The chain links TRBV7-2 to TRBJ2-1; TRBD2 matches 7 bases. The CDR3 runs 17 residues. The ends lost 0 bases at V and 7 bases at J; junction bases unmatched: 12. The germline V gene encodes CDR1 SGHTA and CDR2 FQGNSA. CDR3 DNA sequence: TGTGCCAGCAGCTTAGCGCTTGCTAGCGGCCATAGGAATGAGCAGTTCTTC. Translating it yields CASSLALASGHRNEQFF.